Listed here are 19 T cell receptor beta chains from one sample, sequenced in a study of beta chain features in type 1 diabetes. For these receptors, no antigen is known. General study findings and limits: Type 1 diabetes patients showed a moderate but significant shortening of TCRB CDR3s in all four CD4+ subsets.

The whole isolated RNA underwent reverse transcription, so sequencing captured expressed TCRB transcripts. Generated by immunoSEQ multiplex PCR, the TCRdb table keeps only in-frame clones and is missing some. The table records roughly 340,000 clones, 10% to 15% of them present only once. The sample was naive CD4+ T cells from blood. The source is a woman aged 18 to 35 with type 1 diabetes.

This clone was counted between two and nine times. V and J are TRBV30 and TRBJ1-2; 7 bases match TRBD1. Trimming took 3 bases from V and 8 from J; bases not matched to a gene: 9. CDR1 and CDR2 from the germline V gene are GTSNPN and SVGIG (reference sequence). The CDR3 is 13 amino acids. The CDR3 loop is CAWSLTGLGGYTF. The CDR3 region has the DNA TGTGCCTGGAGCCTGACAGGGCTAGGAGGCTACACCTTC.

This clone was detected a few times. The chain is built from TRBV18 and TRBJ2-1; 11 bases fit TRBD1. The CDR3 loop spans 13 amino acids. Germline V gives CDR1 KGHSH, CDR2 LQKENI. V lost 5 bases, J lost 6 bases, and 0 bases stayed unmatched. CDR3 bases: TGTGCCAGCTCAGGACAGGGGGCCAATGAGCAGTTCTTC. This codes for CASSGQGANEQFF.

This clone appeared a few times. The J gene is TRBJ1-5, the V gene TRBV7-9; no definite D call. The CDR3 loop spans 14 amino acids. Germline assignment: CDR1 SEHNR and CDR2 FQNEAQ (reference sequence). Deletions cut 3 bases from V and 0 bases from J, with 6 bases between. The CDR3 DNA is TGTGCCAGCAGCTTTGACTATAGCAATCAGCCCCAGCATTTT. This gives the protein CASSFDYSNQPQHF.

J is TRBJ2-1 and V is TRBV27; 11 nucleotides match TRBD2. Germline V CDR1 and CDR2: MNHEY, SMNVEV (reference sequence). CDR3 length equals 17 residues. Losses at the gene ends were 2 bases for V and 8 bases for J; bases not matched to a gene: 11. As DNA, the CDR3 is TGTGCCAGCAGTTTAGCTAAAACTAGCGGGAGCGGCGATGAGCAGTTCTTC. Protein sequence: CASSLAKTSGSGDEQFF.

This clone has a handful of counts. The rearrangement links TRBV5-1 to TRBJ2-3, with TRBD1 identical over 7 bases. The J segment lost 4 bases and the V segment lost 4 bases, leaving 12 bases of the junction unmatched. Germline-derived CDR1 and CDR2 are SGHRS and YFSETQ. CDR3 length equals 16 residues. CDR3 sequence: CASSRRQGSLSDTQYF. Here the CDR3 DNA reads TGCGCCAGCAGCAGACGACAGGGTTCGCTCTCAGATACGCAGTATTTT.

This clone occurred a few times. The chain couples TRBV29-1 to TRBJ2-1; tentatively, D is TRBD1 (5 bases). Trimming cost V 5 bases and J 5 bases, with 16 bases left between them. CDR1 and CDR2 from the germline V gene are SQVTM and ANQGSEA. The CDR3 loop spans 14 amino acids. For the CDR3, the DNA is TGCAGCGTTAGGGGAACAGGCGGAAACAATGAGCAGTTCTTC. Encoded protein: CSVRGTGGNNEQFF.

The chain links TRBV7-9 to TRBJ2-7; no clear D gene. Trimming pared 0 bases from V and 3 bases from J, leaving 12 bases between. This CDR3 spans 15 amino acids. Per germline, CDR1 SEHNR and CDR2 FQNEAQ (reference sequence). The CDR3 loop reads CASSLAIDRVYEQYF. The CDR3 DNA is TGTGCCAGCAGCTTAGCGATCGACCGGGTCTACGAGCAGTACTTC.

V usage is TRBV5-1 and J usage is TRBJ2-2, with 10 bases matching TRBD1. The germline V gene has CDR1 SGHRS and CDR2 YFSETQ. Losses at the gene ends were 4 bases for V and 5 bases for J; bases not matched to a gene: 2. This CDR3 is 14 amino acids long. In nucleotides, the CDR3 is TGCGCCAGCAGCGGGGGACAGGGGACCGGGGAGCTGTTTTTT. Translated: CASSGGQGTGELFF.

This clone appeared a few times. The chain links TRBV12-5 to TRBJ1-2; D ambiguous. V was shortened by 7 bases and J by 4 bases, with 13 bases between the two germline ends. This CDR3 contains 13 residues. CDR1 and CDR2 (germline): LGHNT, FRNRAP. The CDR3 sequence is CASAQDVLYGYTF. The CDR3 DNA reads as TGTGCTAGTGCTCAGGATGTACTCTATGGCTACACCTTC.

This clone was seen only a few times. The chain links TRBV5-4 to TRBJ2-7; TRBD2 matches at 7 bases. Trimming cost V 0 bases and J 4 bases; bases outside gene matches: 16. The V gene's germline CDR1 is SGHNT and CDR2 YYREEE (reference sequence). This CDR3 has 18 amino acids. The DNA for the CDR3 is TGTGCCAGCAGCTTGGTTGGTGAGACTAGCCCCAACCTATACGAGCAGTACTTC. This codes for CASSLVGETSPNLYEQYF.

This chain uses TRBV14 with TRBJ2-3, with D tentatively TRBD1 (6 bases). V lost 3 bases and J lost 3, with 22 bases in between. The CDR3 runs to 18 residues. Germline CDR1 is SGHDN and CDR2 is FVKESK. The CDR3 sequence: CASSHWGQGRGQTDTQYF. DNA for the CDR3: TGTGCCAGCAGCCATTGGGGGCAGGGAAGAGGTCAGACAGATACGCAGTATTTT.

The CDR3 nucleotides read TGTGCCAGCCTGTACACAGATACGCAGTATTTT. Protein sequence: CASLYTDTQYF. This chain joins TRBV7-2 and TRBJ2-3; D ambiguous. This CDR3 region has 11 residues. Trimming took off 8 bases at V and 2 bases at J, with 5 bases between the two ends. The germline V gene encodes CDR1 SGHTA and CDR2 FQGNSA. Full variable domain (outside the CDR3, taken from reference TRBV7-2 and TRBJ2-3): GAGVSQSPSNKVTEKGKDVELRCDPISGHTALYWYRQSLGQGLEFLIYFQGNSAPDKSGLPSDRFSAERTGGSVSTLTIQRTQQEDSAVYLCASLYTDTQYFGPGTRLTVL.

This clone has only a few counts. V gene TRBV27 combines with J gene TRBJ2-1; TRBD2 is a possible D gene (6 bases). V shed 2 bases and J shed 7 bases, with 15 bases lying between them. The CDR3 consists of 15 residues. CDR1 and CDR2 (germline): MNHEY, SMNVEV (reference sequence). The chain's CDR3 is CASSLEPRDWNEQFF. The CDR3 region has the DNA TGTGCCAGCAGTTTAGAGCCCCGGGACTGGAATGAGCAGTTCTTC.

This clone appeared a few times. The chain has TRBV19 and TRBJ1-5, with D perhaps matching TRBD1 (5 bases). The CDR3 loop spans 11 amino acids. V lost 4 bases to trimming and J lost 10 bases, with 8 bases between them. Germline V lookup: CDR1 LNHDA, CDR2 SQIVND (reference sequence). CDR3 region: CASSTGHPQHF. Here the CDR3 DNA reads TGTGCCAGTAGTACAGGACATCCCCAGCATTTT.

This clone was counted between two and nine times. The chain is built from TRBV14 and TRBJ1-1, with TRBD1 as a possible D gene (5 bases). With 3 bases removed from V and 13 bases from J, the gap between germline ends came to 12 bases. The V gene's germline CDR1 is SGHDN and CDR2 FVKESK. The CDR3 runs to 11 residues. CDR3 region: CASSQGLVLFF. The CDR3 coding sequence is TGTGCCAGCAGCCAGGGACTGGTCCTTTTCTTT.

This clone has just a few counts. The J gene is TRBJ1-1, the V gene TRBV9; D possibly corresponds to TRBD1 (6 bases). CDR1 and CDR2 (germline): SGDLS, YYNGEE. V lost 0 bases and J 1 base, leaving 13 bases between the germline ends. The CDR3 covers 16 residues. CDR3 sequence reads: CASSVGGTGTNTEAFF. The CDR3 bases are TGTGCCAGCAGCGTAGGTGGTACAGGGACGAACACTGAAGCTTTCTTT.

The CDR3 loop is CASSPRSASGGHNEQFF. For the CDR3, the DNA is TGTGCCAGCTCACCCCGTTCGGCTAGCGGCGGCCACAATGAGCAGTTCTTC. This chain joins TRBV18 and TRBJ2-1; 7 nucleotides agree with TRBD2. The V gene end was trimmed by 3 bases and the J gene end by 5 bases; junction bases not matched to a gene: 13. CDR1 is KGHSH and CDR2 is LQKENI in the germline V gene. The CDR3 contains 17 residues.

CDR3 coding DNA: TGTGCCAGCAGTGACCTCAGGGGCACTAATGAAAAACTGTTTTTT. Encoded protein: CASSDLRGTNEKLFF. This sequence joins TRBV25-1 and TRBJ1-4, with D maybe TRBD1 (6 bases). Trimming stripped 3 bases from V and 2 bases from J, with 10 bases between. The CDR3 is 15 amino acids. The V gene's germline CDR1 is MGHDK and CDR2 SYGVNS. The full variable domain, rest sourced from reference TRBV25-1 and TRBJ1-4, is EADIYQTPRYLVIGTGKKITLECSQTMGHDKMYWYQQDPGMELHLIHYSYGVNSTEKGDLSSESTVSRIRTEHFPLTLESARPSHTSQYLCASSDLRGTNEKLFFGSGTQLSVL.

This clone was observed a few times. The chain employs TRBV5-1 and TRBJ2-3; 9 bases map to TRBD2. Germline CDR1 reads SGHRS; CDR2 reads YFSETQ. V shed 4 bases and J 1 base; nucleotides not matched to a gene: 7. This CDR3 has 16 amino acids. The CDR3 here is CASSPSSSGGTDTQYF. In nucleotides, the CDR3 is TGCGCCAGCAGCCCCTCGTCTAGCGGGGGCACAGATACGCAGTATTTT.